A selection of T cell receptor beta chains follows, all from one sample in a study of control samples from healthy donors and cancer patients. TCRdb keeps only in-frame clones here, not all; method: immunoSEQ multiplex PCR. This table has roughly 130,000 clones, about 85% appearing once. Source material: blood. These receptors were taken from a woman aged 25 to 39 in good health. Both conserved end residues are trimmed from each CDR3. D genes are given only for firm matches.

>TRBJ2-6|-|TRBV2
ASSIQGSGANVLT
>TRBJ2-3|-|TRBV15
ATSRERSSTDTQY
>TRBJ2-7|TRBD1|TRBV10-3
AISGTTGGANEQY
>TRBJ2-5|-|TRBV19
ASSILGGEETQY
>TRBJ2-5|-|TRBV30
AWTPLQETQY
>TRBJ2-3|-|TRBV6-5
ASSQGQNTQY
>TRBJ1-5|-|TRBV30
AWRGKGGQPQH
>TRBJ2-2|-|TRBV27
ASSFSGTANTGELF
>TRBJ2-6|-|TRBV5-1
ATVDGSRSGANVLT
>TRBJ1-5|-|TRBV6-5
ASSYSNGLQPQH
>TRBJ1-2|-|TRBV9
ASSVSGLDWRVYGYT
>TRBJ2-1|TRBD2|TRBV6-5
ASSTLAGGVNEQF
>TRBJ1-3|-|TRBV7-2
ASSLDRYDGNTIY
>TRBJ2-3|TRBD1|TRBV6-5
ASSPRTGGTDTQY
>TRBJ1-3|-|TRBV2
ASSRGQSSGNTIY
>TRBJ1-6|-|TRBV4-2
ASSQEIVGADNSPLH
>TRBJ2-1|TRBD1|TRBV24-1
ATSGQGQGGSYNEQF
>TRBJ2-2|-|TRBV5-1
ASSLDTFTGELF
>TRBJ2-1|TRBD2|TRBV7-3
ASSKLAGAWNEQF
>TRBJ1-2|-|TRBV3-1/TRBV3-2
ASSQDSGYGYT
>TRBJ1-2|-|TRBV11-1
ASSPSRANYGYT